This TCR beta chain is from a study of T cells in tumors after PD-1 blockade. Tumor or blood genomic DNA was sequenced, with inputs of about 616 ng to 6,004 ng. The CDR3 contains 15 residues. CDR1 is SGHRS, CDR2 YFSETQ, per germline. V lost 2 bases and J lost 1; bases outside the gene matches: 4. Using immunoSEQ multiplex PCR, the repertoire was profiled, and TCRdb retains in-frame clones only, with some absent. The sample yields tens of thousands of clones, about 74% seen once. The chain uses TRBV5-1 and TRBJ1-1; TRBD1 aligns across 8 bases. This sequence originates from a human donor with basal cell carcinoma. Source: PBMCs, taken after anti-PD-1 treatment. This CDR3 reads CASSLRTGTNTEAFF. The CDR3 DNA reads as TGCGCCAGCAGCTTACGGACAGGGACGAACACTGAAGCTTTCTTT.